This is a list of T cell receptor beta chains from one sample in a study of regulatory T cells in long-lasting Graves disease. TCRdb passed the multiplex PCR reads through MiXCR, listing each CDR3 protein once. The table lists around 420,000 distinct CDR3 sequences, about 14% of them singletons. Sequences were derived from peripheral blood mononuclear cells (PBMCs), sampled at new diagnosis, from a patient treated with antithyroid drugs. The source is a female donor with Graves disease. CDR3s include the opening cysteine and the closing phenylalanine or tryptophan. A D gene is named only where the DNA matches it firmly. A row's size may be missing; if present it is once, few, many or a size class.

D | size | J | V | CDR3 | DNA
. | . | TRBJ2-3 | TRBV7-2 | CASLNLGGHSTDTQYF | TGTGCCAGCCTGAACCTCGGGGGACATAGCACAGATACGCAGTATTTT
. | few | TRBJ2-2 | TRBV19 | CASRSSLGVEDTGELFF | TGTGCCAGTAGGAGCTCCTTGGGGGTGGAAGACACCGGGGAGCTGTTTTTT
. | many | TRBJ1-4 | TRBV5-1 | CASSQLGTAREKLFF | TGCGCCAGCAGCCAGCTTGGAACGGCAAGGGAAAAACTGTTTTTT
TRBD2 | many | TRBJ2-1 | TRBV7-9 | CASSLSGLAGGNEQFF | TGTGCCAGCAGCTTGTCGGGACTAGCGGGAGGTAATGAGCAGTTCTTC
TRBD1 | many | TRBJ2-7 | TRBV20-1 | CSASGQGHYEQYF | TGCAGTGCGTCGGGACAGGGTCACTACGAGCAGTACTTC
. | few | TRBJ1-2 | TRBV25-1 | CASSGQGARSNYGYTF | TGTGCCAGCAGTGGACAAGGGGCCAGATCTAACTATGGCTACACCTTC
. | many | TRBJ2-3 | TRBV6-2/TRBV6-3 | CASSYGGIGTDTQYF | TGTGCCAGCAGTTACGGAGGGATCGGCACAGATACGCAGTATTTT
TRBD1 | . | TRBJ1-3 | TRBV13 | CASSSPPGQGAGNTIYF | TGTGCCAGCAGCTCACCTCCGGGACAGGGAGCTGGAAACACCATATATTTT
TRBD2 | few | TRBJ2-1 | TRBV5-6 | CASSFQLAGVDNEQFF | TGTGCCAGCAGCTTCCAACTAGCGGGGGTCGACAATGAGCAGTTCTTC
. | . | TRBJ1-5 | TRBV20-1 | CSARDLGQSGNQPQHF | TGCAGTGCTAGAGATCTGGGGCAGAGTGGCAATCAGCCCCAGCATTTT
. | many | TRBJ1-5 | TRBV19 | CASSMLWAAGNQPQHF | TGTGCCAGTAGTATGTTATGGGCGGCAGGGAATCAGCCCCAGCATTTT
TRBD1 | . | TRBJ1-4 | TRBV12-3/TRBV12-4 | CASSLGLGTGDEKLFF | TGTGCCAGCAGTTTGGGGCTCGGGACAGGGGATGAAAAACTGTTTTTT
TRBD2 | few | TRBJ2-5 | TRBV7-2 | CASSVTSGGANQYF | TGTGCCAGCAGCGTTACTAGCGGGGGGGCTAACCAGTACTTC
TRBD1 | many | TRBJ1-6 | TRBV2 | CASSDRQGENNSPLHF | TGTGCCAGCAGCGACAGACAGGGGGAGAATAATTCACCCCTCCACTTT
. | . | TRBJ1-3 | TRBV7-2 | CASSLEATTGNTIYF | TGTGCCAGCAGCTTAGAGGCCACTACTGGAAACACCATATATTTT
. | many | TRBJ2-2 | TRBV5-6 | CASSWRAGELFF | TGTGCCAGCAGCTGGAGGGCCGGGGAGCTGTTTTTT
TRBD1 | many | TRBJ2-2 | TRBV5-1 | CASSPGQGNTGELFF | TGTGCCAGCAGCCCGGGACAGGGAAACACCGGGGAGCTGTTTTTT
TRBD2 | many | TRBJ2-3 | TRBV9 | CASSPRPGTSGRGTDTQYF | TGTGCCAGCAGCCCGAGGCCCGGGACTAGCGGGAGAGGCACAGATACGCAGTATTTT
TRBD2 | few | TRBJ2-2 | TRBV10-1 | CASTGLEETGELFF | TGCGCCAGCACGGGACTAGAAGAAACCGGGGAGCTGTTTTTT
. | many | TRBJ2-5 | TRBV12-3/TRBV12-4 | CASSLGGRGDSQETQYF | TGTGCCAGCAGTTTAGGAGGGCGGGGAGATTCCCAAGAGACCCAGTACTTC
TRBD1 | many | TRBJ2-3 | TRBV7-2 | CASSSTGQGYTDTQYF | TGTGCCAGCAGCTCTACGGGACAGGGTTACACAGATACGCAGTATTTT
. | few | TRBJ1-6 | TRBV6-1 | CASRTEGLDSPLHF | TGTGCCAGCAGGACCGAAGGATTGGATTCACCCCTCCACTTT
. | . | TRBJ2-3 | TRBV28 | CASSIGHLGIDTQYF | TGTGCCAGCAGTATAGGGCATCTAGGGATAGATACGCAGTATTTT
. | . | TRBJ1-1 | TRBV3-1 | CASSQGLRSSHTEAFF | TGTGCCAGCAGCCAAGGCTTGAGGAGCTCGCACACTGAAGCTTTCTTT
. | many | TRBJ2-7 | TRBV2 | CASSDREVDYEQYF | TGTGCCAGCAGTGACAGGGAGGTAGACTACGAGCAGTACTTC